A selection of T cell receptor beta chains follows, all from one sample in a study of blood T cells in healthy people across ages. Each CDR3 protein is one row after TCRdb ran MiXCR on the 5' RACE reads. The sample contains some 900,000 distinct CDR3 sequences, 48% of which appear only once. The sequenced material came from blood. These receptors all come from a young man in good health. Each CDR3 is given with its conserved first and last residue. The D gene is left open where the match is weak. Clone sizes are given selectively: once, few, many, or a class where the clone is expanded.

D gene | clone size | J gene | V gene | CDR3 protein | CDR3 DNA
- | - | TRBJ2-1 | TRBV5-1 | CASEKDQDGDEQFF | TGCGCCAGCGAGAAAGACCAGGATGGGGATGAGCAGTTCTTC
- | - | TRBJ2-3 | TRBV15 | CATSRRQGVADTQYF | TGTGCCACCAGCAGGAGGCAGGGAGTAGCAGATACGCAGTATTTT
- | - | TRBJ2-5 | TRBV28 | CASMYRLEQYF | TGTGCCAGCATGTACAGGCTGGAGCAGTACTTC
- | - | TRBJ2-5 | TRBV21-1 | CASSDGGVVQETQYF | TGTGCCAGCAGTGACGGGGGGGTAGTTCAAGAGACCCAGTACTTC
- | - | TRBJ1-1 | TRBV7-9 | CASSPLGESEAFF | TGTGCCAGCAGCCCCCTGGGGGAATCTGAAGCTTTCTTT
TRBD2 | few | TRBJ2-1 | TRBV12-3/TRBV12-4 | CASSGARLARSYNEQFF | TGTGCCAGCAGCGGAGCCCGACTAGCGCGCTCCTACAATGAGCAGTTCTTC
TRBD1 | many | TRBJ2-3 | TRBV5-1 | CASSYTGVPDTQYF | TGCGCCAGCAGCTACACAGGGGTTCCAGATACGCAGTATTTT
- | - | TRBJ2-7 | TRBV21-1 | CASRKGGGSYEQYF | TGTGCCAGCAGAAAAGGGGGTGGGTCCTACGAGCAGTACTTC
TRBD1 | - | TRBJ2-1 | TRBV27 | CASSSRTGQWSEQFF | TGTGCCAGCAGCTCCAGGACAGGGCAGTGGAGTGAGCAGTTCTTC
- | - | TRBJ2-6 | TRBV10-1 | CAIAGHPQAGANVLTF | TGCGCCATCGCGGGACACCCCCAGGCGGGGGCCAACGTCCTGACTTTC
TRBD1 | - | TRBJ1-2 | TRBV12-3/TRBV12-4 | CVSNFGRDRGGYGYTF | TGTGTCAGCAATTTCGGCAGGGACAGGGGAGGGTATGGCTACACCTTC